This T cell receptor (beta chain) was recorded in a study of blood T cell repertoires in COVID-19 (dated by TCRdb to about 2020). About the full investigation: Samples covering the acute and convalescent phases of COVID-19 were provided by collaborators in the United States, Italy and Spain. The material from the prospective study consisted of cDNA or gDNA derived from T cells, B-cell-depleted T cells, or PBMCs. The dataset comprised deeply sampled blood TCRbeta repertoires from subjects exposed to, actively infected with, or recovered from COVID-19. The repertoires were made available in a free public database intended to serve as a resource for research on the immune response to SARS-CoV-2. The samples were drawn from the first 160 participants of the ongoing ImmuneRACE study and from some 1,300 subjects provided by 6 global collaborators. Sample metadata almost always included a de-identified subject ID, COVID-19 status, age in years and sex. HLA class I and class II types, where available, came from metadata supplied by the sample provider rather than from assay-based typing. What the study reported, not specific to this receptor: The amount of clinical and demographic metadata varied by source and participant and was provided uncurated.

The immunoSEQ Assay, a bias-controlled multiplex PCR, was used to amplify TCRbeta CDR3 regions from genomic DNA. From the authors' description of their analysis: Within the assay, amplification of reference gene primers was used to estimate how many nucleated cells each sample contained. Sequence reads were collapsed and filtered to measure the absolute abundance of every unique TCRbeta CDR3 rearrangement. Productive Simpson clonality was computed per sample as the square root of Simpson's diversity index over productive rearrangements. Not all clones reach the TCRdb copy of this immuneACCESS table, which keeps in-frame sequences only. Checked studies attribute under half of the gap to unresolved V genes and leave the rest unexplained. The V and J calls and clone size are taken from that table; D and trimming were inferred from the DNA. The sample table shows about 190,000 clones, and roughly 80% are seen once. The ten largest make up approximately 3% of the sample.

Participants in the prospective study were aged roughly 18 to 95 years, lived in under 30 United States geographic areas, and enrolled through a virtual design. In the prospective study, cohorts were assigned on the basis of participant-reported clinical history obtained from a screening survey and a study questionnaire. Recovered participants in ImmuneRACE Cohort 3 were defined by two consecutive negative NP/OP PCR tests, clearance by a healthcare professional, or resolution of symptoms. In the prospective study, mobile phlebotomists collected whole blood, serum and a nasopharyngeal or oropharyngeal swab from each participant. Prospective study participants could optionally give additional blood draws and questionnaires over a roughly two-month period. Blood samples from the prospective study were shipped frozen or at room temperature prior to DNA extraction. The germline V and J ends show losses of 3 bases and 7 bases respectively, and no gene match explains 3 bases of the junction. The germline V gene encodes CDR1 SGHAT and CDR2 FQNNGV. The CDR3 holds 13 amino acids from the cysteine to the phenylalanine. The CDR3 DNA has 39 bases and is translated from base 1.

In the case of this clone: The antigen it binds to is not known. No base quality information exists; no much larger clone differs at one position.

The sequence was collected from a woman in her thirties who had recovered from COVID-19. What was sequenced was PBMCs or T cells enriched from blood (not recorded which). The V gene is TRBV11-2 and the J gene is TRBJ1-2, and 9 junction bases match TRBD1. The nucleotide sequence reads TGTGCCAGCAGCTTGGACAGGGGAGCTGGCTACACCTTC. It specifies CASSLDRGAGYTF.